One T cell receptor beta chain is described in this entry. Its antigen is currently not known. Qualities for individual bases were not recorded, and no much larger clone is one base off. These data are taken from a study of type 1 regulatory T cells (TCRdb year 2021). Regarding the research as a whole: The study characterized an in vitro protocol that generated a Tr1-enriched, alloantigen-specific CD4 T cell product named T-allo10. T-allo10 was being evaluated clinically in patients with hematological malignancies who were receiving allogeneic hematopoietic stem cell transplantation.

The CDR3, cysteine through phenylalanine, is 15 amino acids long. The retained sequence is limited to the CDR3, 45 bases, with the frame set at the first base. CDR1 and CDR2 are read off the germline V gene as SQVTM and ANQGSEA. Cut back by 5 bases and 2 bases, the V and J ends lie 15 bases apart. The run used an Illumina MiSeq. In TCRdb, the public reads were trimmed at Q25 with fastp and aligned with MiXCR, with productive beta chains retained. Rows are unified per CDR3 protein, each entry keeping the most common DNA and genes. Within this sample are over 90,000 distinct CDR3 sequences, with about a third of them counted one time only. The top ten hold less than 2.5% of the sample.

Recombination joined TRBV29-1 with TRBJ2-2; a tentative D match to TRBD2 spans 7 bases. The TCR comes from a human donor in good health. The specimen was CD4+ T cells, either the whole sample or a sorted fraction (not recorded which). CDR3 loop: CSVQTGGSNTGELFF. The nucleotides are TGCAGCGTTCAGACGGGGGGCTCAAACACCGGGGAGCTGTTTTTT.